The source of this TCR beta chain is a study of cytomegalovirus exposure and HLA in healthy donors (dated by TCRdb to about 2017). For the study in its entirety: According to an earlier analysis of 550 to 700 of the donors, about 179 million T cells yielded 100 million or so unique TCR beta sequences and around 280 Gb of sequence data. To decide whether each TCR beta V gene segment behaved as functional or pseudogenic, an earlier analysis of some 540 of the donors relied on high-throughput TCR beta sequencing. The study aimed to test whether cataloging public T cell receptors could reveal signatures of past pathogen exposure. An early release covering about 600 HLA-typed donors comprised approximately 300 gigabases of sequencing data and about 90 million unique TCR sequences. Every discovery cohort repertoire had been produced on one sequencing platform. A later analysis re-analyzed previously published TCR beta repertoires from 666 donors and added high-resolution HLA genotyping to study TCR occurrence patterns. The study profiled the T cell repertoires of 666 subjects by immunosequencing and related them to cytomegalovirus serostatus. High-throughput TCR immunosequencing, statistical association of individual TCRs with disease status, and machine learning were combined to predict cytomegalovirus infection status. A later genetic analysis took genome-wide SNP genotypes for about three fifths of the 666 donors and used that subset as a discovery cohort. The later analysis used no new phenotypic data to find candidate immune exposures, relying instead on TCR beta sequences and their occurrence across donors. Among the 398 genotyped donors, around 81% belonged to the genetic ancestry cluster associated with self-reported Caucasian donors. Across about 370 genotyped donors of the cohort, an average of about 250,000 unique TCR beta nucleotide sequences per donor were sequenced, and roughly 20% of those sequences were non-productive. Besides the first cohort of 500 to 700 subjects, a separate validation cohort made up of 120 different subjects was used. Alongside the repertoire data, information on donor age, sex, ethnicity and CMV serostatus was compiled. About five DR-DQ haplotypes were treated as single units for association and clustering because of strong linkage in the cohort. Class I and class II HLA loci were covered by the typing at four-digit resolution. Typing coverage varied by locus: roughly 620-630 donors for A, B, C, DRB1 and DQB1; more than 500 for DQA1; approximately 570 for DPA1; about 450 for DPB1. The study at large found these results: Because HLA typing was unavailable for some donors at each locus, only the typed subset was used in association tests. A later genetic analysis associated a missense DCLRE1C variant with V-gene and J-gene trimming of TCR beta chains, and an independent cohort replicated the association. Several of the top co-occurrence clusters appeared to be linked to parvovirus B19, influenza, CMV and Epstein-Barr virus, according to a later analysis. A later analysis found that HLA-associated TCR beta chains were more clonally expanded and had lower generation probabilities than equally common non-associated chains. A further reported finding was that TCR beta sequences accurately predicted the HLA-A and HLA-B alleles for most subjects in the first cohort. In both the original and validation cohorts, the classifier was reported to diagnose cytomegalovirus status with high specificity and sensitivity. According to a later analysis, most CMV-associated TCR beta chains appeared to be HLA-restricted, and the HLA associations seemed to be driven largely by CMV exposure. An earlier analysis of 587 of the donors showed that most TCR beta V segments appeared in productive rearrangements either about 87% or about 30% of the time, which broadly matched IMGT annotations. When HLA alleles, especially DR and DQ, strongly co-occurred, attributing TCR associations to individual alleles was difficult. This cohort had only TCR beta chains sequenced, and the lack of alpha or paired-chain data limited which features could be detected. In a later analysis, TCR association rates were found to vary across HLA loci, with the most associated TCRs seen for DRB1 alleles and the fewest for HLA-C alleles. Correlated functional status among segregating V segments might be attributable to linkage disequilibrium, but an unknown experimental factor could not be ruled out. According to the authors, the approach could potentially be generalized to other disease states and immunological phenotypes. A group of highly shared sequence variants was considered likely to be a technical artifact of the sequencing pipeline. Some IMGT-functional V segments, including TRBV6-2 and TRBV6-3, could not be told apart with the 87-base-pair reads, so those segments were excluded. Compared with the approximately 600-donor mean, donors in an Asian-associated ancestry cluster had fewer N-insertions in productive TCRs, according to a later genetic analysis. In vitro tests confirmed that a few of the cytomegalovirus-associated TCR beta chains recognize cytomegalovirus antigens. Most TCR sequences were observed very rarely across donors, whereas some public TCRs were present in many individuals. In a later analysis, about 16,000 TCR beta sequences were associated with specific HLA alleles at a false discovery rate of 0.05. Presence/absence analyses assumed roughly uniform sequencing depth across donors, an assumption that may not hold. A total of fewer than 200 TCR beta chains were listed by the study as associated with cytomegalovirus. The only immune exposure information available for the cohort was CMV serostatus. Because counts were too low, more than 15 rarely observed V segments, including chromosome 9 orphons, were excluded from the earlier analysis of 587 of the donors.

V is cut by 1 base and J by 11 bases, and the space between the germline ends is 11 bases. The germline V gene yields MNHNS for CDR1 and SASEGT for CDR2. The CDR3 sequence holds 12 residues, the cysteine and phenylalanine included. CDR3 DNA is the only sequence kept; it has 36 bases, read in frame from the first base. In the case of this clone: Its antigen has not been determined. No much larger clonotype is one base removed from it; base qualities were not supplied.

In total, just over 650 healthy bone marrow donors made up the cohort. At the time of sampling, every cohort member was nominally healthy, though immune exposures that went unrecorded were likely present. The donor tested CMV seronegative and was one of the 352 seronegative cohort members. Every donor gave a peripheral blood sample, and the peripheral blood mononuclear cells from that sample were used for TCR beta sequencing. The Qiagen DNeasy Blood Extraction Kit was used to extract genomic DNA from the blood cell samples. The receptor library was made with the immunoSEQ multiplex PCR assay. A mixture of 60 forward primers for TCR Vbeta segments and 13 reverse primers for TCR Jbeta segments was used in the multiplex PCR. The CDR3 region of rearranged TCR beta genes was amplified from genomic DNA by a multiplex PCR assay. The amplified TCR beta libraries were sequenced on the Illumina HiSeq System as 87-base-pair reads. The published analysis was carried out like this. A later analysis tallied approximately 87 million unique TCR beta chains across the 600 to 700 repertoires, and about 10 million of those chains were shared by two or more donors. Raw reads were error-corrected and collapsed into unique sequences with a nearest-neighbor algorithm that merged closely related sequences to remove PCR and sequencing errors. To assign V, D and J gene segments, CDR3 sequences were aligned to IMGT reference sequences. Each retained sequence needed at least a six-nucleotide match to both a V gene segment and a J gene segment. A rearrangement was called productive if the CDR3 had no stop codons and remained in frame with V and J, and every other rearrangement was called non-productive. Following IMGT convention, CDR3 was defined as the stretch from the second conserved V-encoded cysteine up to the conserved J-encoded phenylalanine. Sequences without an unambiguous match to a single V gene segment were excluded from the earlier analysis of about 640 of the donors. An earlier analysis of under 750 of the donors called V segments functional above 56.7% productive rearrangements and segregating when the between-donor standard deviation exceeded 5%. A statistical classification framework was built to diagnose cytomegalovirus status from the catalog of TCR beta chain sequences. In a later analysis, TCR nucleotide sequences were compared against IMGT/GENE-DB human TR gene sequences so that V and J genes could be assigned. Using the TCRdist pipeline, a later analysis assigned CDR3 sequences along with most-parsimonious VDJ recombination scenarios. In a later analysis, every TCR beta chain was defined by the combination of its CDR3 amino acid sequence and its V-gene family, and reads without a unique V-gene family were dropped. A later analysis removed 600 or so highly shared, low-generation-probability nucleotide sequences to deal with suspected cross-contamination and a sequencing artifact. In a later analysis, a clonal expansion index was calculated for each public chain from normalized within-repertoire ranks of inferred template counts. A later analysis computed generation probabilities with a VDJ recombination model fitted to out-of-frame rearrangements, and checked the results against IGoR. In a later analysis, TCR-TCR, TCR-HLA and TCR-CMV co-occurrence was scored with hypergeometric tests, and a repertoire-size bias correction was applied to TCR pairs. A later analysis estimated false discovery rates by permuting HLA or CMV assignments 20 times. In a later analysis, co-occurring TCRs were grouped using DBSCAN, and TCRdist sequence similarity was added for clustering within HLA-allele-positive subsets. Repertoires with fewer than 30,000 or more than 120,000 public chains were left out of co-occurrence clustering, as were about 5 repertoires with anomalous nucleotide sharing. The clones in this table, taken by TCRdb from immuneACCESS, are in-frame only. Not every clone is retained; where verified, under half of the shortfall comes from an unresolved V gene, and the cause of the rest is unknown. V and J calls plus clone size are reproduced from that table; the DNA served to infer D and trimming. The sample yields approximately 170,000 clones; approximately 71% were counted once. The top ten constitute over 4.5% of the sample.

The sequence joins TRBV6-1 to TRBJ1-1; TRBD1 is a weak D gene call, 5 bases matching. This clonotype was sampled from a male donor in good health and CMV-seronegative. Sequencing used PBMCs. The CDR3 reads CASSEGGGLAFF. Here is the DNA: TGTGCCAGCAGTGAAGGGGGGGGGTTGGCTTTCTTT.